This TCR beta chain was retrieved from a study of shared clonotypes between healthy human individuals (dated by TCRdb to between 2020 and 2021). For the study in its entirety: The cohort comprised a couple of women and a few men aged 18 to 49 years. For each donor, three plates each were used for CD4 naive and CD4 memory, two plates were used for CD8 naive, and one plate was used for CD8 memory. The study deeply sequenced blood TCR repertoires of five healthy adults to estimate repertoire size and the extent of clonotype sharing between individuals. Libraries were prepared and TCR repertoires were sequenced by different laboratories using diverse techniques, in order to increase sequencing depth and limit assay-specific biases. Leukapheresis yielded between about 0.9 and 9.5 billion PBMCs per donor. Study-wide findings and limitations: Based on pairwise subsampling, the degree of clonotype sharing among donors was expected to be affected by sequencing depth. Sampling was limited to blood, and TCR repertoires in tissue likely differ from TCR repertoires in blood. Approximately 4.8% of naive CD4, around 3.5% of naive CD8, roughly 2.5% of memory CD4, and about 0.4% of memory CD8 clonotypes were shared across several donors. Compared with non-shared clonotypes, clonotypes shared by all four sorted-subset donors had higher generation probabilities. Rarefaction of sorted-subset datasets indicated incomplete sequencing despite the large sequencing depth. The genetic and exposure-history diversity represented was limited by the small number of donors. Naive subsets generally had larger estimated clonotype richness than memory subsets.

The donors were healthy, HIV-negative adults with no recently reported acute infections or vaccinations. All donors were Caucasian adults living in Nashville, Tennessee, USA. CD4+ T cells were enriched through magnetic negative selection, after which naive cells were positively selected on CD45RA and the remaining negative fraction served as the memory subset. After blood collection by leukapheresis, PBMCs were isolated using Ficoll-Histopaque density gradient centrifugation and then cryopreserved in the vapor phase of liquid nitrogen. Purity and quantity of every magnetically sorted T cell population were checked by analytical flow cytometry. Genomic DNA was isolated from every sorted fraction and measured by UV absorbance on a Nanodrop 2000c. Using the deep immunoSEQ assay, multiplex PCR amplified TCR CDR3 regions from genomic DNA. Genomic DNA extracted from each cell subset was distributed evenly over all wells of several immunoSEQ 96-well plates, and each plate served as one replicate. For sorted subsets, 200 ng of genomic DNA, equivalent to 30,000 or so T cell genomes, went into each replicate PCR. Purified libraries were quantified with a Qubit 3.0 fluorometer, sized on a Bioanalyzer 2100, and re-quantified with the KAPA Library Quantification kit. Every immunoSEQ 96-well plate was sequenced on a dedicated single-read 150-cycle Illumina NextSeq 550 flow cell. The study's own analysis went as follows. Because the immunoSEQ output held only junctional sequences and lacked quality scores, the filtering could not match the filtering applied to full-length reads. Sequences were annotated with PyIR, a Python wrapper for IgBLAST v1.9, using IMGT germline references to assign V/J genes and CDR3. Any read was removed if the V/J assignment was weak (E-value above 1e-6), the CDR3 was missing, or the read contained stop codons, out-of-frame junctions, or ambiguous translated residues. A V3J clonotype was defined by an identical inferred V gene, J gene, and CDR3 amino acid sequence. The percentage overlap between two repertoires was calculated by dividing the number of shared unique clonotypes by the size of the smaller repertoire. Repertoire richness was assessed with RTK rarefaction, the Chao1 estimator, and Recon v2.1 estimates of unobserved clonotypes. Generation probabilities were computed with OLGA for all TCRbeta clonotypes obtained by the gDNA method from a few donors. Imported from immuneACCESS, the table was reduced by TCRdb to in-frame sequences with V and J called. These copies leave out some clones; in studies compared against another copy, an unresolved V gene accounts for under half, and the cause of the remainder is not known. V and J calls and clone size come straight from that table; D and trimming were deduced from the DNA. Counted in this sample were about 2.4 million clones; approximately 93% of them appeared once. In total, the top ten clones hold about 0.34% of the sample.

From the cysteine up to the phenylalanine, the CDR3 has a length of 15 residues. Only CDR3 DNA remains: 45 bases, in frame from the first base. The germline V and J ends show losses of 2 bases and 6 bases respectively, and no gene match explains 11 bases of the junction. For CDR1 and CDR2, the germline V gene lists SGHTS and YDEGEE. With respect to this clone: The antigen it recognizes is unknown. Base qualities are not provided; no much larger clone lies one nucleotide away.

Sequencing used naive CD4+ T cells from PBMCs. The cell subset or site label, as the study defines it: CD45RA+ positively selected. The receptor was derived from a man aged 18 to 29 in good health. Some clones in this sample may be carry-over from other donors' samples. Here the chain combines TRBV5-8 and TRBJ2-7; 7 bases in the junction line up with TRBD1. The nucleotide sequence reads as follows: TGTGCCAGCAGCTTAGCACGCAGGGGGTTTTCCGAGCAGTACTTC. This sequence encodes CASSLARRGFSEQYF.